The 23 T cell receptor beta chains given below trace back to one sample, sequenced in a study of T cells in Graves' hyperthyroidism and ophthalmopathy. The TCR beta CDR3 regions underwent amplification using RNA transcripts as the source. RT-PCR in the first round (using the HTBI primer set) targeted the TCR CDR3. TCRdb analysed the multiplex PCR reads with MiXCR anew, one entry per CDR3 protein. Altogether a few hundred thousand distinct CDR3 sequences are present, approximately 15% being singletons, with the ten largest covering approximately 12%. Sequenced: blood. The origin of the receptors is a woman in her thirties or forties with Graves' hyperthyroidism that later progressed to Graves' ophthalmopathy.

This clonotype was recorded at least ten times. This chain links TRBV6-1 with TRBJ2-1; 12 bases match TRBD2. The V segment lost 6 bases and the J segment 4 bases; nucleotides outside the gene matches: 4. The CDR3 covers 15 residues. Germline CDR1 reads MNHNS; CDR2 reads SASEGT. The CDR3 loop reads CASRLAGGAYNEQFF. The CDR3 coding sequence is TGTGCCAGCAGGCTAGCGGGAGGGGCATACAATGAGCAGTTCTTC.

This clonotype was seen at least ten times. This chain uses TRBV6-5 with TRBJ2-1, with TRBD2 matching over 7 bases. The CDR3 has 14 amino acids. With 2 bases clipped from V and 8 bases from J, the junction kept 6 bases outside the gene matches. In germline, CDR1 is MNHEY, CDR2 SVGAGI. CDR3 in amino acids: CASSYGGGFYEQFF. The CDR3 bases are TGTGCCAGCAGTTACGGGGGGGGGTTCTATGAGCAGTTCTTC.

This clonotype has at least ten counts. This chain's CDR3 is CASSRGLEETQYF. The CDR3 nucleotides read TGTGCCAGCAGCAGGGGACTAGAAGAGACCCAGTACTTC. The chain carries TRBV11-2 and TRBJ2-5, with 8 bases lining up with TRBD2. The V segment lost 5 bases and the J segment 3 bases; nucleotides outside the gene matches: 2. Looked up from germline, CDR1 is SGHAT and CDR2 is FQNNGV. This CDR3 has 13 amino acids. Full variable domain (remainder filled in from reference TRBV11-2 and TRBJ2-5): EAGVAQSPRYKIIEKRQSVAFWCNPISGHATLYWYQQILGQGPKLLIQFQNNGVVDDSQLPKDRFSAERLKGVDSTLKIQPAKLEDSAVYLCASSRGLEETQYFGPGTRLLVL.

This clonotype appeared many times. J is TRBJ2-7 and V is TRBV3-1, with 10 bases fitting TRBD2. This CDR3 is 15 amino acids long. Germline CDR1 and CDR2: LGHDT and YNNKEL (reference sequence). V was pared by 4 bases and J by 3 bases, with 6 bases of the junction left unmatched. The CDR3 nucleotides read TGTGCCAGCAGCCCGAGCGGGAGGGCCATCTACGAGCAGTACTTC. Protein sequence: CASSPSGRAIYEQYF.

This clonotype was seen at least ten times. CDR3 in amino acids: CASSLLTAYEQYF. The CDR3 region has the DNA TGCGCCAGCAGCTTGTTGACAGCTTACGAGCAGTACTTC. The chain is built from TRBV5-1 and TRBJ2-7; possibly TRBD1 for D (5 bases). Germline CDR1 is SGHRS and CDR2 is YFSETQ. CDR3 length equals 13 residues. V lost 1 base and J 4 bases, leaving 9 bases between the germline ends.

This clonotype was found many times. The genes are TRBV19 and TRBJ1-1; 9 nucleotides agree with TRBD1. The CDR3 has 17 residues. Germline CDR1 is LNHDA and CDR2 is SQIVND (reference sequence). V lost 4 bases and J lost 4; bases outside the gene matches: 13. The chain's CDR3 is CASSKRGQGRVSTEAFF. The DNA of the CDR3 is TGTGCCAGTAGTAAACGCGGACAGGGGCGGGTGAGCACTGAAGCTTTCTTT.

The V call is TRBV28, the J call TRBJ1-5; tentatively, D is TRBD1 (5 bases). CDR1 is MDHEN and CDR2 is SYDVKM in the germline V gene. Deletions cut 5 bases from V and 0 bases from J, with 11 bases between. This CDR3 has 15 residues. The CDR3 sequence: CASSRQPYSNQPQHF. The CDR3 DNA sequence: TGTGCCAGCAGTAGACAGCCTTATAGCAATCAGCCCCAGCATTTT.

In its sample, this clonotype was seen many times. The rearrangement uses TRBV29-1 and TRBJ1-1; D ambiguous. This CDR3 spans 13 amino acids. The V end was cut by 5 bases, the J end by 1 base, with 11 bases between. Germline V CDR1 and CDR2: SQVTM, ANQGSEA. The CDR3 is CSVSGRSNTEAFF. For the CDR3, the DNA is TGCAGCGTTAGTGGCAGGTCGAACACTGAAGCTTTCTTT. Variable domain in full (rest from reference TRBV29-1 and TRBJ1-1): SAVISQKPSRDICQRGTSLTIQCQVDSQVTMMFWYRQQPGQSLTLIATANQGSEATYESGFVIDKFPISRPNLTFSTLTVSNMSPEDSSIYLCSVSGRSNTEAFFGQGTRLTVV.

The sample holds many counts of this clonotype. This chain joins TRBV7-9 and TRBJ2-7; D tentatively fits TRBD1 or TRBD2 (5 bases each). Germline V gene lookup returns CDR1 SEHNR and CDR2 FQNEAQ (reference sequence). The V gene lost 5 bases and the J gene lost 7 bases, with 12 bases spanning the gap. This CDR3 comprises 12 residues. The CDR3 region has the DNA TGTGCCAGCAGCCATCGGGGCCTAGAGCAGTACTTC. Translation gives CASSHRGLEQYF.

This clonotype was observed once. The chain couples TRBV10-3 to TRBJ1-1; D remains unclear. CDR3 length: 14 residues. V was cut by 5 bases and J by 5 bases, with 15 bases left in between. Germline V gene sequence: CDR1 ENHRY, CDR2 SYGVKD. The CDR3 here is CAISHRLIGTEAFF. CDR3 bases: TGTGCCATCAGTCATAGACTCATTGGGACTGAAGCTTTCTTT.

This clonotype was observed many times. V is TRBV6-5 and J is TRBJ2-7, with TRBD1 as a possible D gene (6 bases). Trimming took off 2 bases at V and 7 bases at J, with 9 bases between the two ends. The CDR3 has 12 residues. The germline CDR1 and CDR2 sequences are MNHEY and SVGAGI. The CDR3 nucleotides are TGTGCCAGCAGTTACGAAAGGGGGGAGCAGTACTTC. It encodes CASSYERGEQYF.

The table lists this clonotype with many counts. The rearrangement joins TRBV3-1 to TRBJ1-2, with D maybe TRBD1 (6 bases). The germline CDR1 and CDR2 sequences are LGHDT and YNNKEL (reference sequence). The CDR3 length is 15 residues. Between the trimmed V and J ends, which lost 0 bases and 2 bases, there was a span of 10 bases. The CDR3 protein is CASSQDLRGNYGYTF. As DNA, the CDR3 is TGTGCCAGCAGCCAAGATTTAAGGGGGAACTATGGCTACACCTTC.

At least ten counts were recorded for this clonotype. The chain employs TRBV11-1 and TRBJ2-7; TRBD2 might be the D (6 bases). There are 13 residues in the CDR3. CDR1 SGHAT and CDR2 FQDESV come from the germline V gene (reference sequence). The V and J ends lost 1 base and 8 bases respectively, with 12 bases between them. The CDR3 DNA sequence: TGTGCCAGCAGCTTAGTCGGAGGGTACAAGCAGTACTTC. Translated, it gives CASSLVGGYKQYF.

This clonotype came up a few times. The rearrangement links TRBV5-8 to TRBJ2-7; the match to TRBD1 covers 8 bases. CDR3 size: 15 residues. From germline, CDR1 is SGHTS and CDR2 YDEGEE. The J segment lost 5 bases and the V segment lost 6 bases, leaving 13 bases of the junction unmatched. CDR3 loop: CASTGQGSFADEQYF. In DNA, the CDR3 is TGTGCCAGCACCGGACAGGGCTCGTTTGCCGACGAGCAGTACTTC.

This clonotype was counted ten times or more. This chain links TRBV24-1 with TRBJ1-2; the match to TRBD1 covers 10 bases. With V trimmed by 10 bases and J by 6 bases, 4 bases remained unmatched. Germline V gene data show CDR1 as KGHDR and CDR2 as SFDVKD. The CDR3 length is 12 residues. CDR3 amino acids: CATRGTGDGYTF. Written as DNA, the CDR3 is TGTGCCACTCGCGGGACAGGGGATGGCTACACCTTC.

The V gene is TRBV20-1, the J gene TRBJ2-4; 11 bases are shared with TRBD2. This CDR3 has 16 amino acids. The V gene's germline CDR1 is DFQATT and CDR2 SNEGSKA (reference sequence). J lost 0 bases, V lost 5 bases, and 6 bases had no gene match. The CDR3 DNA reads as TGCAGTGCTGGAAGGACTAGCGGGCGAGCCAAAAACATTCAGTACTTC. Translated: CSAGRTSGRAKNIQYF.

The gene calls are TRBV19 and TRBJ2-4; TRBD1 matches 10 bases. V was clipped by 3 bases and J by 8 bases; unmatched bases: 10. Germline CDR1 is LNHDA and CDR2 is SQIVND (reference sequence). This CDR3 comprises 16 residues. The CDR3 region is CASSIGTGVLWDIQYF. The CDR3 DNA sequence: TGTGCCAGTAGTATTGGGACAGGGGTCTTGTGGGACATTCAGTACTTC.

Ten or more counts support this clonotype. The chain carries TRBV5-1 and TRBJ2-7, with 10 bases that match TRBD1. J lost 5 bases, V lost 4 bases, and 9 bases had no gene match. The length of the CDR3 is 15 residues. Germline loops: CDR1 SGHRS, CDR2 YFSETQ. CDR3 in DNA: TGCGCCAGCAGCGACTCCGGGACAGGGGCGGACGAGCAGTACTTC. Translating gives CASSDSGTGADEQYF.

In the case of this clonotype: A much more abundant neighbour one base away suggests this may be a read error. The DNA for the CDR3 is TGTGCCATCCGCGGGACAGGGATAGAGGAAAAACTGTTTTTT. Protein: CAIRGTGIEEKLFF. The chain carries TRBV7-3 and TRBJ1-4, with TRBD1 matching over 9 bases. CDR1 and CDR2 from the germline V gene are SGHTA and FQGTGA. This CDR3 comprises 14 residues. V shed 10 bases, J shed 8 bases, and the junction held 11 bases outside the gene matches.

This sequence joins TRBV2 and TRBJ2-2, with 11 bases matching TRBD2. Per germline, CDR1 SNHLY and CDR2 FYNNEI. This CDR3 has 17 amino acids. Losses at the gene ends were 4 bases for V and 4 bases for J; bases not matched to a gene: 8. CDR3 nucleotide sequence: TGTGCCAGCAGTGTTAGCGGGAGGGCGGAATTCACCGGGGAGCTGTTTTTT. Translation gives CASSVSGRAEFTGELFF.

As regards this clonotype: Being one base from a much bigger clone, this may be a read error. The chain uses TRBV20-1 and TRBJ2-1; TRBD1 is a possible D gene (6 bases). Per the germline V gene, CDR1 is DFQATT and CDR2 is SNEGSKA (reference sequence). The CDR3 covers 11 residues. The CDR3 nucleotides are TGCAGTGCTTGCCCGGGACAAGAGCGGTTCTTC. Residues: CSACPGQERFF.

This clonotype appeared many times. The rearrangement joins TRBV3-1 to TRBJ2-7; no firm D call. V was trimmed by 4 bases and J by 6 bases, leaving 16 bases between them. Looked up from germline, CDR1 is LGHDT and CDR2 is YNNKEL (reference sequence). The CDR3 covers 14 residues. The CDR3 sequence: CASSRKSREAEQYF. The DNA for the CDR3 is TGTGCCAGCAGCCGAAAAAGTCGAGAGGCCGAGCAGTACTTC.

V gene TRBV5-4 combines with J gene TRBJ2-7; D unresolved. This CDR3 spans 12 amino acids. The germline V gene has CDR1 SGHNT and CDR2 YYREEE (reference sequence). V was pared by 1 base and J by 5 bases, with 7 bases between. In DNA, the CDR3 is TGTGCCAGCAGCTTGTCGTACGACGAGCAGTACTTC. This encodes CASSLSYDEQYF.